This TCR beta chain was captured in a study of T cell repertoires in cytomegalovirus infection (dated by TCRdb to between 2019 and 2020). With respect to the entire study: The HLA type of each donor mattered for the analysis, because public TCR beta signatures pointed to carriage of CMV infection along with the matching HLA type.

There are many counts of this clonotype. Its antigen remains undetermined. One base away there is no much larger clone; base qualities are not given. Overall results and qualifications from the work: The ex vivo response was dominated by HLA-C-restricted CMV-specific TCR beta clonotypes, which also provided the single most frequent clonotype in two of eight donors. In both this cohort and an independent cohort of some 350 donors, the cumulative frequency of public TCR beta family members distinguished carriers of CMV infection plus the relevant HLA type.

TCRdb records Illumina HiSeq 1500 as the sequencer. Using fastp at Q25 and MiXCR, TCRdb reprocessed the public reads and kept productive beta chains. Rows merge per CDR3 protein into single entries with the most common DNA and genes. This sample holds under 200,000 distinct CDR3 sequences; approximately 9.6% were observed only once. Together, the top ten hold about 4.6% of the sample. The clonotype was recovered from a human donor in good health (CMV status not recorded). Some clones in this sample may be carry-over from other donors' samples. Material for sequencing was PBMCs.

At the DNA level, the sequence is TGTGCCAGCAGTTTGAACCCGGCGGTCGAAAAACTGTTTTTT. Translated, this is CASSLNPAVEKLFF. The sequence links TRBV28 to TRBJ1-4; no D segment can be confidently identified. Trimming removed 3 bases from V and 8 bases from J, leaving 13 bases between the germline ends. Via the germline V gene, CDR1 is MDHEN and CDR2 SYDVKM. The cysteine opens and the phenylalanine closes a CDR3 of 14 amino acids. Only the CDR3 part of the read is kept: 42 bases, read in frame from the first base.